A selection of T cell receptor beta chains follows, all from one sample in a study of STAT5B mutations in CD4+ large granular lymphocyte leukemia. Repertoires were generated with immunoSEQ multiplex PCR, while TCRdb's copy carries only in-frame clones and drops some. The sample includes tens of thousands of clones, roughly 70% of them seen just once. Input material: CD4+ T cells from blood buffy coats. These receptors originate from a human donor in good health. Each CDR3 is given with its conserved first and last residue. Each record gives: J gene, D gene, V gene, clone size, CDR3 length, CDR3 DNA, CDR3 protein. A D gene is named only where the DNA matches it firmly. Rows give clone size only sometimes, using once, few, many, or a class for an expanded clone.

J: TRBJ1-2; D: TRBD1; V: TRBV2; size: NA; length: 15; DNA: TGTGCCAGCAGGCCGGGACAGGGGGCGTATTATGGCTACACCTTC; CDR3: CASRPGQGAYYGYTF
J: TRBJ1-1; D: NA; V: TRBV19; size: NA; length: 13; DNA: TGTGCCAGTAGTATTTCGAGACACACTGAAGCTTTCTTT; CDR3: CASSISRHTEAFF
J: TRBJ2-2; D: NA; V: TRBV4-2; size: NA; length: 15; DNA: TGTGCCAGCAGCCAACCCCGGGGGAACACCGGGGAGCTGTTTTTT; CDR3: CASSQPRGNTGELFF
J: TRBJ2-2; D: NA; V: TRBV19; size: NA; length: 15; DNA: TGTGCCAGTAGTATCGAACTCGCTAACACCGGGGAGCTGTTTTTT; CDR3: CASSIELANTGELFF
J: TRBJ2-2; D: NA; V: TRBV12-1; size: NA; length: 17; DNA: NA; CDR3: CASSFGSGTADTGELFF
J: TRBJ1-3; D: NA; V: TRBV27; size: NA; length: 15; DNA: TGTGCCAGCAGTCCACGGGCCCAACGAGGAAACACCATATATTTT; CDR3: CASSPRAQRGNTIYF
J: TRBJ1-5; D: TRBD1; V: TRBV6-1; size: NA; length: 13; DNA: TGTGCCAGCAGCCCTACAGGGGGACGGCCCCAGCATTTT; CDR3: CASSPTGGRPQHF
J: TRBJ2-7; D: TRBD2; V: TRBV9; size: NA; length: 14; DNA: TGTGCCAGCAGCGTAGGCGGGAGGGCCGGCGAGCAGTACTTC; CDR3: CASSVGGRAGEQYF
J: TRBJ2-7; D: TRBD2; V: TRBV30; size: once; length: 14; DNA: TGTGCCTGGGAAGCTAGCGGGAGTATCTACGAGCAGTACTTC; CDR3: CAWEASGSIYEQYF
J: TRBJ2-5; D: NA; V: TRBV5-1; size: NA; length: 16; DNA: TGCGCCAGCAGCTTGGGTGGCGGGGACTTCCAAGAGACCCAGTACTTC; CDR3: CASSLGGGDFQETQYF
J: TRBJ1-4; D: NA; V: TRBV19; size: NA; length: 15; DNA: TGTGCCAGTAGGGCCTCAGATGCAACTAATGAAAAACTGTTTTTT; CDR3: CASRASDATNEKLFF
J: TRBJ2-1; D: TRBD2; V: TRBV11-3; size: NA; length: 19; DNA: TGTGCCAGCAGCTCGCGAGTATGGACTAGCGGAGCGACCTACAATGAGCAGTTCTTC; CDR3: CASSSRVWTSGATYNEQFF
J: TRBJ1-3; D: NA; V: TRBV6-6; size: few; length: 11; DNA: TGTGCCAGCAGGCTAGGAAACACCATATATTTT; CDR3: CASRLGNTIYF
J: TRBJ2-3; D: TRBD1; V: TRBV7-9; size: NA; length: 19; DNA: TGTGCCAGCAGCATTTATTCTTCCCCCCCGGGGCAGGGGGTAGGTACGCAGTATTTT; CDR3: CASSIYSSPPGQGVGTQYF
J: TRBJ2-5; D: TRBD2; V: TRBV7-9; size: NA; length: 17; DNA: TGTGCCAGCAGCGCCCCCACTAGCGCCCTCGGAAAAGAGACCCAGTACTTC; CDR3: CASSAPTSALGKETQYF
J: TRBJ1-4; D: NA; V: TRBV19; size: NA; length: 14; DNA: TGTGCCAGTAGTATGGGGCGGGCTAATGAAAAACTGTTTTTT; CDR3: CASSMGRANEKLFF
J: TRBJ2-7; D: NA; V: TRBV11-3; size: NA; length: 15; DNA: TGTGCCAGCAGCTTAGAGCGGGCAATCGTTCGGGAGCAGTACTTC; CDR3: CASSLERAIVREQYF
J: TRBJ1-5; D: NA; V: TRBV7-6; size: NA; length: 13; DNA: TGTGCCAGCAGCTTCCGGAGAGATCAGCCCCAGCATTTT; CDR3: CASSFRRDQPQHF
J: TRBJ1-2; D: NA; V: TRBV18; size: NA; length: 14; DNA: TGTGCCAGCTCGGCGGTAGGGGAAGACTATGGCTACACCTTC; CDR3: CASSAVGEDYGYTF
J: TRBJ1-2; D: NA; V: TRBV18; size: NA; length: 16; DNA: TGTGCCAGCTCACCACCAGACAGGCCCTTGCGGTATGGCTACACCTTC; CDR3: CASSPPDRPLRYGYTF
J: TRBJ1-6; D: NA; V: TRBV19; size: NA; length: 15; DNA: TGTGCCAGTAACGGGAAACAGGCCAGTAATTCACCCCTCCACTTT; CDR3: CASNGKQASNSPLHF
J: TRBJ2-3; D: TRBD1; V: TRBV19; size: few; length: 16; DNA: TGTGCCAGTAGTATAGTCGGGACAGAGGACACAGATACGCAGTATTTT; CDR3: CASSIVGTEDTDTQYF